These T cell receptor beta chains were read from a single sample in a study of monozygotic twins with inflammatory bowel disease. TCRdb reprocessed the 5' RACE reads, keeping one entry per CDR3 protein, no DNA. This sample carries over 150,000 distinct CDR3 sequences, with roughly 3% going to the ten biggest clones. Sequences were obtained from blood. Receptors originate from a human donor with ulcerative colitis or Crohn's disease, or a healthy co-twin of an affected twin (not recorded which). CDR3s include the opening cysteine and the closing phenylalanine or tryptophan. Fields, in order: J gene, V gene, CDR3 protein.

j_call: TRBJ2-3
v_call: TRBV29-1
cdr3_aa: CSVENPTDSTDTQYF

j_call: TRBJ1-4
v_call: TRBV12-3/TRBV12-4
cdr3_aa: CASSFAGRVEKLFF

j_call: TRBJ1-5
v_call: TRBV7-9
cdr3_aa: CASSFGQGPNQPQHF

j_call: TRBJ2-1
v_call: TRBV14
cdr3_aa: CASSQDWLAGGNEQFF

j_call: TRBJ2-2
v_call: TRBV5-6
cdr3_aa: CASSSIHRTNTGELFF

j_call: TRBJ2-3
v_call: TRBV11-1
cdr3_aa: CASSFKDTQYF

j_call: TRBJ2-7
v_call: TRBV4-3
cdr3_aa: CASSPDRGAYEQYF

j_call: TRBJ2-4
v_call: TRBV6-5
cdr3_aa: CASSYSGRAGIQYF

j_call: TRBJ2-7
v_call: TRBV5-6
cdr3_aa: CASSLGQGARIWPYEQYF

j_call: TRBJ1-5
v_call: TRBV4-1
cdr3_aa: CASSQSDTVNQPQHF

j_call: TRBJ2-3
v_call: TRBV7-9
cdr3_aa: CASTRPADTQYF

j_call: TRBJ2-2
v_call: TRBV7-2
cdr3_aa: CSSGQVNTGELFF

j_call: TRBJ2-3
v_call: TRBV5-1
cdr3_aa: CASKRAASTDTQYF

j_call: TRBJ2-2
v_call: TRBV2
cdr3_aa: CASSGLAGPPGELFF

j_call: TRBJ2-3
v_call: TRBV14
cdr3_aa: CASSQGTQFTDTQYF

j_call: TRBJ2-7
v_call: TRBV6-1
cdr3_aa: CASRPLAGHYEQYF

j_call: TRBJ2-6
v_call: TRBV19
cdr3_aa: CASARGSGANVLTF

j_call: TRBJ2-7
v_call: TRBV18
cdr3_aa: CASSPRTSGIYEQYF

j_call: TRBJ2-7
v_call: TRBV20-1
cdr3_aa: CSATNRAYEQYF

j_call: TRBJ1-6
v_call: TRBV7-2
cdr3_aa: CASSRVGVSPLHF

j_call: TRBJ2-3
v_call: TRBV20-1
cdr3_aa: CSAKGTSGRTDTQYF

j_call: TRBJ1-2
v_call: TRBV4-3
cdr3_aa: CASSQGPGQGYGYTF

j_call: TRBJ2-7
v_call: TRBV2
cdr3_aa: CASSTDREVYEQYF

j_call: TRBJ2-5
v_call: TRBV14
cdr3_aa: CASSLMSGRETQYF

j_call: TRBJ2-1
v_call: TRBV18
cdr3_aa: CASSAGQSFNEQFF

j_call: TRBJ2-7
v_call: TRBV5-1
cdr3_aa: CASSLDSGRMSEQYF

j_call: TRBJ2-1
v_call: TRBV25-1
cdr3_aa: CASSGSNRGPSYNEQFF

j_call: TRBJ1-1
v_call: TRBV3-1
cdr3_aa: CASSLRDRGYTEAFF

j_call: TRBJ2-5
v_call: TRBV6-5
cdr3_aa: CASSYSRVQETQYF

j_call: TRBJ2-6
v_call: TRBV6-5
cdr3_aa: CASSFAWAGANVLTF

j_call: TRBJ2-1
v_call: TRBV3-1
cdr3_aa: CASSQGGTYNEQFF

j_call: TRBJ2-7
v_call: TRBV19
cdr3_aa: CASSIEGGRPYEQYF

j_call: TRBJ1-5
v_call: TRBV18
cdr3_aa: CASSPDSPNQPQHF

j_call: TRBJ1-5
v_call: TRBV27
cdr3_aa: CASSLSMQGSNQPQHF

j_call: TRBJ2-4
v_call: TRBV27
cdr3_aa: CASSSRDIFAKNIQYF

j_call: TRBJ1-6
v_call: TRBV14
cdr3_aa: CASSQETVAGSPLHF

j_call: TRBJ2-7
v_call: TRBV20-1
cdr3_aa: CSARDGGRPTYEQYF

j_call: TRBJ2-4
v_call: TRBV10-3
cdr3_aa: CAISAGGTGAKNIQYF

j_call: TRBJ2-5
v_call: TRBV5-1
cdr3_aa: CASTPGGGETQYF

j_call: TRBJ2-7
v_call: TRBV10-2
cdr3_aa: CASSERGGVGYEQYF

j_call: TRBJ2-5
v_call: TRBV20-1
cdr3_aa: CSAEGAGTQETQYF

j_call: TRBJ2-5
v_call: TRBV5-1
cdr3_aa: CASMTSGSWGEETQYF

j_call: TRBJ2-1
v_call: TRBV20-1
cdr3_aa: CSAPQASHPYNEQFF

j_call: TRBJ2-1
v_call: TRBV19
cdr3_aa: CASSMRFDHEQFF

j_call: TRBJ2-2
v_call: TRBV11-2
cdr3_aa: CASSLVGTSGGFNTGELFF